These T cell receptor beta chains were read from a single sample in a study of T cell repertoires in aging, cancer and after chemotherapy. TCRdb independently ran MiXCR on the multiplex PCR reads; one entry per CDR3 protein. This repertoire shows over 10,000 distinct CDR3 sequences, 20% to 25% found once; its top ten account for 5% to 6%. Input material: blood. Every receptor here comes from a human donor in good health. Both conserved end residues are part of each CDR3. Each record gives: CDR3 length, J gene, clone size, V gene, D gene, CDR3 DNA, CDR3 protein. A D gene is named only where the DNA matches it firmly. Expanded clones are given a class, and other clones once, few, many or no size at all.

>14|TRBJ1-2|medium-sized|TRBV6-5|TRBD1
TGTGCCAGCAGGGAGACAGGGGGCGCGAAAGGCTACACCTTC
CASRETGGAKGYTF
>13|TRBJ2-5|-|TRBV27|-
TGTGCCAGCAGTTTTCTAGTAAGAGAGACCCAGTACTTC
CASSFLVRETQYF
>16|TRBJ1-5|-|TRBV7-2|-
TGTGCCAGCAGCTTAGACAGCCCTTATAGCAATCAGCCCCAGCATTTT
CASSLDSPYSNQPQHF
>15|TRBJ2-2|many|TRBV20-1|-
TGCAGTGCACGTGGGCCCGAACGGTACACCGGGGAGCTGTTTTTT
CSARGPERYTGELFF
>15|TRBJ1-2|-|TRBV29-1|TRBD1
TGCAGCGTTGCGTTCGGACAGGGGTCTACCTATGGCTACACCTTC
CSVAFGQGSTYGYTF
>18|TRBJ2-7|-|TRBV21-1|-
TGTGCCAGCAGCGAGGATGGTAAGGGGGGGGGACCTTGGTGCGAGCAGTACTTC
CASSEDGKGGGPWCEQYF
>14|TRBJ1-6|medium-sized|TRBV6-2/TRBV6-3|-
TGTGCCAGCAGCCAAGGACACTATAATTCACCCCTCCACTTT
CASSQGHYNSPLHF
>14|TRBJ2-2|medium-sized|TRBV6-4|-
TGTGCCAGCAGTGACGGGCAGGACACCGGGGAGCTGTTTTTT
CASSDGQDTGELFF
>14|TRBJ2-2|medium-sized|TRBV7-9|-
TGTGCCAGCAGCTTAGCCGGGGCACACGGGGAGCTGTTTTTT
CASSLAGAHGELFF
>14|TRBJ2-7|-|TRBV12-3/TRBV12-4|-
TGTGCCAGCATGGCACGACCCCCAGCGTACGAGCAGTACTTC
CASMARPPAYEQYF
>14|TRBJ1-5|-|TRBV4-3|-
TGCGCCAGCAGCCAAGATTCTGGGAATCAGCCCCAGCATTTT
CASSQDSGNQPQHF
>13|TRBJ1-6|few|TRBV7-9|-
TGTGCCAGCAGCGTAGACCGTGATTCACCCCTCCACTTT
CASSVDRDSPLHF
>15|TRBJ1-6|few|TRBV7-9|-
TGTGCCGTCCTGGCCCAGGGGCCTCCTAATTCACCCCTCCACTTT
CAVLAQGPPNSPLHF
>16|TRBJ1-4|few|TRBV5-4|-
TGTGCCAGCAGCAAGATTCCGGATTCTCTAAATGAAAAACTGTTTTTT
CASSKIPDSLNEKLFF
>13|TRBJ1-1|-|TRBV10-2|-
TGCGCCAGCAGTGAGCGACAATGGACTGAAGCTTTCTTT
CASSERQWTEAFF
>13|TRBJ2-1|-|TRBV5-1|-
TGCGCCAGCAGATCCCTCCAGGGCAATGAGCAGTTCTTC
CASRSLQGNEQFF
>13|TRBJ2-7|-|TRBV5-1|TRBD1
TGCGCCAGCAAAGGACAGGTTACCTACGAGCAGTACTTC
CASKGQVTYEQYF
>15|TRBJ1-2|medium-sized|TRBV5-6|TRBD1
TGTGCCAGCAGTCCAGGGACAGAATCTAACTATGGCTACACCTTC
CASSPGTESNYGYTF
>14|TRBJ1-1|-|TRBV6-1|-
TGTGCCAGCAGTGAAGGGACAGTTAACACTGAAGCTTTCTTT
CASSEGTVNTEAFF
>14|TRBJ1-5|few|TRBV20-1|TRBD1
TGCAGTGCTAGAGGTGACAGGGTATCACAGCCCCAGCATTTT
CSARGDRVSQPQHF
>15|TRBJ1-4|medium-sized|TRBV10-3|TRBD1
TGTGCCATCAGTGATTCGGGGAGGGGGCAGGAAAAACTGTTTTTT
CAISDSGRGQEKLFF
>16|TRBJ2-2|few|TRBV5-4|TRBD2
TGTGCCAGCAGCTTGGATCCTAGCGGGGGGACCGGGGAGCTGTTTTTT
CASSLDPSGGTGELFF
>15|TRBJ1-5|-|TRBV12-3/TRBV12-4|-
TGTGCCAGCAGTTTGGGCAGGGCCATGGAATTGGCCCAGCATTTT
CASSLGRAMELAQHF
>14|TRBJ1-1|medium-sized|TRBV29-1|-
TGCAGCGTTGGGGGGGGACAAATGAACACTGAAGCTTTCTTT
CSVGGGQMNTEAFF
>17|TRBJ2-5|-|TRBV6-6|TRBD2
TGTGCCAGCAGTTACGGAAGGGGTAGCGGGGCCCAAGAGACCCAGTACTTC
CASSYGRGSGAQETQYF
>15|TRBJ2-1|medium-sized|TRBV19|TRBD1
TGTGCCAGTAGTATAGAACTAGGACAGGGGAGCGGGCAGTTCTTC
CASSIELGQGSGQFF
>14|TRBJ1-1|-|TRBV6-5|TRBD1
TGTGCCAGCAGACCCGGACAGGGCAGGCCCGAAGCTTTCTTT
CASRPGQGRPEAFF
>15|TRBJ2-3|few|TRBV12-3/TRBV12-4|-
TGTGCCAGCAGTGCCCCCGGGTGGGGGGTAAATACGCAGTATTTT
CASSAPGWGVNTQYF
>16|TRBJ2-3|-|TRBV5-6|TRBD1
TGTGCCAGCAGCTTGCCCGGGACAGAATACACAGATACGCAGTATTTT
CASSLPGTEYTDTQYF
>17|TRBJ1-3|many|TRBV7-9|TRBD1
TGTGCCAGCAGCAGTACAGGGGGCTGGAGCTCTGGAAACACCATATATTTT
CASSSTGGWSSGNTIYF
>13|TRBJ2-7|few|TRBV20-1|-
TGCAGTGCAACCGGGACACCCTTGGGGGAGCAGTACTTC
CSATGTPLGEQYF
>14|TRBJ2-2|-|TRBV2|TRBD1
TGTGCCAGGAGGACAGGCGCGAACACCGGGGAGCTGTTTTTT
CARRTGANTGELFF
>12|TRBJ2-3|-|TRBV20-1|-
TGCAGTGCTAGCGGGGGCACAGATACGCAGTATTTT
CSASGGTDTQYF
>15|TRBJ2-1|medium-sized|TRBV6-6|TRBD1
TGTGCCAGCAGTTACTCTGGACAGGGGGGGAATGAGCAGTTCTTC
CASSYSGQGGNEQFF
>11|TRBJ2-1|-|TRBV9|-
TGTGCCAGCAGTCTTATGGATGAGCAGTTCTTC
CASSLMDEQFF
>14|TRBJ2-7|medium-sized|TRBV6-5|-
TGTGCCAGCAGTTACTCGACGACAGCCTACGAGCAGTACTTC
CASSYSTTAYEQYF
>15|TRBJ2-1|-|TRBV7-2|-
TGTGCCAGCAGCGTATGGGGGGCCACCTACAATGAGCAGTTCTTC
CASSVWGATYNEQFF
>14|TRBJ1-5|few|TRBV25-1|-
TGTGCCAGCAGTCCCGCCGTGGGCAATCAGCCCCAGCATTTT
CASSPAVGNQPQHF
>18|TRBJ2-2|-|TRBV7-9|TRBD2
TGTGCCAGCAACCAACGGGGCGGGGGGGCCTTGGGCACCGGGGAGCTGTTTTTT
CASNQRGGGALGTGELFF
>16|TRBJ1-5|few|TRBV20-1|-
TGCAGTGCTAGAGGATACTCGACAGGAGCAAATCAGCCCCAGCATTTT
CSARGYSTGANQPQHF
>16|TRBJ2-2|many|TRBV5-4|-
TGTGCCAGCAGCTTGGGTGGAGGCCTGAACACCGGGGAGCTGTTTTTT
CASSLGGGLNTGELFF
>15|TRBJ2-2|-|TRBV11-3|TRBD1
TGTGCCAGCAGCTTAGAAGCAGGGGGTAGTGGAGAGCTGTTTTTT
CASSLEAGGSGELFF
>14|TRBJ1-2|many|TRBV11-2|-
TGTGCCAGCAGCACCTCCCCGGGGTTCTATGGCTACACCTTC
CASSTSPGFYGYTF
>12|TRBJ1-5|-|TRBV12-3/TRBV12-4|-
TGTGCCAGCAGTTTTAGGGGACAGCCCCAGCATTTT
CASSFRGQPQHF
>11|TRBJ2-5|medium-sized|TRBV20-1|-
TGCAGTGCCCCTGTGCAAGAGACCCAGTACTTC
CSAPVQETQYF
>17|TRBJ2-7|medium-sized|TRBV27|-
TGTGCCAGCAACCGAGGGACGGTTGGTTATCGCTCCTACGAGCAGTACTTC
CASNRGTVGYRSYEQYF
>18|TRBJ2-5|-|TRBV12-3/TRBV12-4|TRBD2
TGTGCCAGCAGTTTAGGGCTAGCGGGGGGGCCAGGGCGAGAGACCCAGTACTTC
CASSLGLAGGPGRETQYF
>16|TRBJ2-3|few|TRBV25-1|TRBD2
TGTGCCAGCAGTGAATCCGGGCGGGGGGGCCCAGATACGCAGTATTTT
CASSESGRGGPDTQYF
>13|TRBJ1-1|few|TRBV9|-
TGTGCCAGCAGCGTAGAGAGAAACACTGAAGCTTTCTTT
CASSVERNTEAFF
>12|TRBJ2-7|medium-sized|TRBV15|-
TGTGCCACCAGCAGCCGAGGGTACGAGCAGTACTTC
CATSSRGYEQYF
>13|TRBJ1-1|medium-sized|TRBV29-1|TRBD1
TGCAGCGTTGGGGACAGGGGTAACACTGAAGCTTTCTTT
CSVGDRGNTEAFF
>14|TRBJ1-1|few|TRBV5-5|TRBD1
TGTGCCAGCAGCTTGGATCCAGGGGGCGGTGAAGCTTTCTTT
CASSLDPGGGEAFF
>14|TRBJ1-5|-|TRBV20-1|-
TGCAGTGCTAGAAGTCATGATACGGATCAGCCCCAGCATTTT
CSARSHDTDQPQHF
>16|TRBJ2-7|medium-sized|TRBV27|TRBD1
TGTGCCAGCAGTTTATCTCCCGGGACAGGGAACTACGAGCAGTACTTC
CASSLSPGTGNYEQYF
>16|TRBJ2-6|-|TRBV4-3|TRBD1
TGCGCCAGCAGCCAAGAAGGGGGCACTGGGGCCAACGTCCTGACTTTC
CASSQEGGTGANVLTF
>14|TRBJ1-1|-|TRBV2|TRBD1
TGTGCCAGCAGGGGGGCACAGGGGGGCACTGAAGCTTTCTTT
CASRGAQGGTEAFF